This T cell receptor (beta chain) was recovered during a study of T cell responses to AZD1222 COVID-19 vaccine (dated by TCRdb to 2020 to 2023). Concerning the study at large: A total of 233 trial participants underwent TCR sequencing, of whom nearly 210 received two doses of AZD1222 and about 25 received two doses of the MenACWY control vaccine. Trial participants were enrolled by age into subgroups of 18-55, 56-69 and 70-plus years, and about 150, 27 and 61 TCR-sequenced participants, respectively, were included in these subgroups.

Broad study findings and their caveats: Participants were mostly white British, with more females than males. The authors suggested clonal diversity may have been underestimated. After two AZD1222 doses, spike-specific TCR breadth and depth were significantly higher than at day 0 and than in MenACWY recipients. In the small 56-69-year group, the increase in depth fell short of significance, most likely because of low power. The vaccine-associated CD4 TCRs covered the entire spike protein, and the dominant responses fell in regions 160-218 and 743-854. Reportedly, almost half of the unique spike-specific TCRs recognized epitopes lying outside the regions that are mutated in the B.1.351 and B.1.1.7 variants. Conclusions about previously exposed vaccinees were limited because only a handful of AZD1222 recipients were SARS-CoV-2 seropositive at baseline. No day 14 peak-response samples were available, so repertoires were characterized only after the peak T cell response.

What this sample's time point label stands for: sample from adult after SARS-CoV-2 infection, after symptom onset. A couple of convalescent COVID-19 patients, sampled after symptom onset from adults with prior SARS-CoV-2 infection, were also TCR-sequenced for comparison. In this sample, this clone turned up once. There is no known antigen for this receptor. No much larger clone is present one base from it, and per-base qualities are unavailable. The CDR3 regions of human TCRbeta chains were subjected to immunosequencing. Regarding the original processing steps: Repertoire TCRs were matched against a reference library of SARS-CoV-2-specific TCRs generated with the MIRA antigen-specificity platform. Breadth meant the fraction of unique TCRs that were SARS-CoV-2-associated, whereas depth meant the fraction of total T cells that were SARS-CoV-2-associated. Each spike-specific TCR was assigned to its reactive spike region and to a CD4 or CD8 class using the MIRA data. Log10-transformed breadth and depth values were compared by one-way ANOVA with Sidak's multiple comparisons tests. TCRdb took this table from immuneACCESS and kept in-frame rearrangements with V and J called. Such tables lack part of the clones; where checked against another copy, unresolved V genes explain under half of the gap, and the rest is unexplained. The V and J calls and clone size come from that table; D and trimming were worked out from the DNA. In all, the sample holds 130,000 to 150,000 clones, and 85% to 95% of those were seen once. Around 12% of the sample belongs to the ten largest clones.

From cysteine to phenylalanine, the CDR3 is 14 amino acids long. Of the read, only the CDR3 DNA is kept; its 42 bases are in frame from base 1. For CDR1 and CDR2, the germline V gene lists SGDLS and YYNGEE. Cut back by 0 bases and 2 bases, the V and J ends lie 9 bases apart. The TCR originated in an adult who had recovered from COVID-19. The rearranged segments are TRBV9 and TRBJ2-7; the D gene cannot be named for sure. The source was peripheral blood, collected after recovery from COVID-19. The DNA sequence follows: TGTGCCAGCAGCGTAGCGGGCAGTCCCTACGAGCAGTACTTC. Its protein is CASSVAGSPYEQYF.